These 12 T cell receptor beta chains originate from one sample sequenced in a study of cytomegalovirus exposure and HLA in healthy donors. PCR involved 60 Vbeta and 13 Jbeta primers. The protocol was immunoSEQ multiplex PCR, while the TCRdb copy is restricted to in-frame clones and leaves out a portion. The profile shows about 160,000 clones, approximately 81% of them singletons. The source material was PBMCs. The receptors derive from a woman younger than 45 in good health and CMV-seropositive.

The chain links TRBV11-3 to TRBJ1-1; TRBD1 aligns across 8 bases. Trimming at V came to 3 bases and at J to 5 bases, leaving 11 bases not matched to a gene. The CDR3 totals 16 residues. Germline V gene sequence: CDR1 SGHNT, CDR2 YENEEA. The CDR3 loop reads CASSLLYRGLGTEAFF. The CDR3 DNA is TGTGCCAGCAGCTTGTTGTACAGGGGGTTAGGGACTGAAGCTTTCTTT.

V usage is TRBV10-3 and J usage is TRBJ2-7; no reliable D call. The germline V gene encodes CDR1 ENHRY and CDR2 SYGVKD. CDR3 length equals 14 residues. V lost 3 bases, J lost 2 bases, and 11 bases lay in between. The CDR3 region has the DNA TGTGCCATCAGTGATCAGATTCTTACCTACGAGCAGTACTTC. Encoded protein: CAISDQILTYEQYF.

This clone was detected once. The rearrangement uses TRBV7-2 and TRBJ2-3; 7 nucleotides match TRBD2. The CDR3 runs 16 residues. Losses at the gene ends were 3 bases for V and 2 bases for J; bases not matched to a gene: 8. The germline V gene encodes CDR1 SGHTA and CDR2 FQGNSA. In DNA form, the CDR3 reads TGTGCCAGCAGCTTTAATTGGGGGGGGATCACAGATACGCAGTATTTT. It translates to CASSFNWGGITDTQYF.

J is TRBJ1-1 and V is TRBV7-9; D perhaps matches TRBD1 (5 bases). V was cut by 1 base and J by 1 base, with 7 bases left in between. CDR3 length equals 14 residues. Per germline, CDR1 SEHNR and CDR2 FQNEAQ (reference sequence). The CDR3 nucleotides are TGTGCCAGCAGCTTAGTGGGGCAGAACACTGAAGCTTTCTTT. It encodes CASSLVGQNTEAFF.

For this clone: Germline is not matched at one junction end, which may reflect a read error. The chain combines TRBV20-1 with TRBJ1-1, with D maybe TRBD1 (6 bases). The CDR3 spans 11 residues. CDR1 is DFQATT and CDR2 is SNEGSKA in the germline V gene (reference sequence). DNA for the CDR3: TGCAGTGCTAGGCTGACAGGACTCCTTGGCTTT. Translated: CSARLTGLLGF.

The V and J genes are TRBV5-5 and TRBJ1-5; perhaps TRBD1 as D (6 bases). The CDR3 is 14 residues long. Per the germline V gene, CDR1 is SGHKS and CDR2 is YYEKEE (reference sequence). Trimming cost V 4 bases and J 2 bases, with 10 bases left between them. In DNA form, the CDR3 reads TGTGCCAGCAGCATACGACAGGGCAATCAGCCCCAGCATTTT. It codes for CASSIRQGNQPQHF. Using reference TRBV5-5 and TRBJ1-5 for the parts outside the CDR3, the full variable domain is DAGVTQSPTHLIKTRGQQVTLRCSPISGHKSVSWYQQVLGQGPQFIFQYYEKEERGRGNFPDRFSARQFPNYSSELNVNALLLGDSALYLCASSIRQGNQPQHFGDGTRLSIL.

The gene calls are TRBV5-6 and TRBJ1-5; no firm D call. Per germline, CDR1 SGHDT and CDR2 YYEEEE. This CDR3 comprises 16 residues. The germline V and J ends were trimmed by 1 base and 0 bases, with 11 bases remaining between them. The CDR3: CASSLSGRYSNQPQHF. CDR3 nucleotide sequence: TGTGCCAGCAGCTTGAGTGGGAGATATAGCAATCAGCCCCAGCATTTT.

The chain has TRBV6-5 and TRBJ1-1; TRBD1 matches 8 bases. The CDR3 is 14 amino acids. Germline-derived CDR1 and CDR2 are MNHEY and SVGAGI. With V trimmed by 5 bases and J by 1 base, 3 bases remained unmatched. The CDR3: CASSRQGRNTEAFF. The CDR3 DNA reads as TGTGCCAGCAGTCGACAGGGGAGGAACACTGAAGCTTTCTTT.

On this clone itself: One end of the junction varies from germline; a read error may be responsible. V is TRBV7-9 and J is TRBJ1-2, with D tentatively TRBD1 (5 bases). Germline lookup yields CDR1 SEHNR and CDR2 FQNEAQ (reference sequence). This CDR3 contains 18 residues. The CDR3 DNA follows: TGTTCCAGCAGCTTAGCGCACGGAGTAGGGGCTGGCGACTATGGCTACACCTTC. This gives the protein CSSSLAHGVGAGDYGYTF. Drawing the rest from reference TRBV7-9 and TRBJ1-2, the complete variable domain is DTGVSQNPRHKITKRGQNVTFRCDPISEHNRLYWYRQTLGQGPEFLTYFQNEAQLEKSRLLSDRFSAERPKGSFSTLEIQRTEQGDSAMYLCSSSLAHGVGAGDYGYTFGSGTRLTVV.

The genes are TRBV7-9 and TRBJ1-1; 8 bases map to TRBD1. V was clipped by 3 bases and J by 0 bases; unmatched bases: 3. This CDR3 is 15 amino acids long. Germline V gene sequence: CDR1 SEHNR, CDR2 FQNEAQ (reference sequence). The CDR3 coding sequence is TGTGCCAGCAGCTTCCCGACAGGGGTGAACACTGAAGCTTTCTTT. Its translation is CASSFPTGVNTEAFF.

This rearrangement joins TRBV10-2 to TRBJ2-5, with TRBD2 matching over 9 bases. Germline CDR1 is WSHSY and CDR2 is SAAADI. With 3 bases clipped from V and 6 bases from J, the junction kept 8 bases outside the gene matches. The CDR3 is 15 residues long. The CDR3 reads CASSDIAGAAKTQYF. CDR3 DNA: TGCGCCAGCAGTGATATAGCGGGGGCGGCCAAGACCCAGTACTTC.

Written as DNA, the CDR3 is TGTGCCAGCAGCGTCGACGGAGGAATTTATGGCTACACCTTC. It codes for CASSVDGGIYGYTF. V is TRBV9 and J is TRBJ1-2, with D unresolved. The CDR3 consists of 14 residues. Trimming pared 2 bases from V and 5 bases from J, leaving 13 bases between. Germline V gene sequence: CDR1 SGDLS, CDR2 YYNGEE.